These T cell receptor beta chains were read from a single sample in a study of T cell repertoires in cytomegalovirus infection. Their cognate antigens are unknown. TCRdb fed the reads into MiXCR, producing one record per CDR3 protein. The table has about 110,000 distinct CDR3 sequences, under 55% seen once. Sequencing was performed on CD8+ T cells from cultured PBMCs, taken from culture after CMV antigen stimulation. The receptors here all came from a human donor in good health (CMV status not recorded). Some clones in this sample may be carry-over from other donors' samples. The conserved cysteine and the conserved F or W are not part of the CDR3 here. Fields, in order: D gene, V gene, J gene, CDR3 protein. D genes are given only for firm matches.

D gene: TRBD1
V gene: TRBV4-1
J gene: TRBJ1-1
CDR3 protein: ASSQRQGAPEAF

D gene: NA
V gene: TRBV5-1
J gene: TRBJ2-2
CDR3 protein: ASSPGDTGELF

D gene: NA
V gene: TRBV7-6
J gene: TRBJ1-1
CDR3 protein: ASSSVPDTEAF

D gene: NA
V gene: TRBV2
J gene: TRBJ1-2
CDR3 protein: ASTHPTYNYGYT

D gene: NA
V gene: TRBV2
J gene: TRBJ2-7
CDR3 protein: ASMRGSYEQY

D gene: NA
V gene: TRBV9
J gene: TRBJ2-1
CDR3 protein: ASSVETGPEEQF

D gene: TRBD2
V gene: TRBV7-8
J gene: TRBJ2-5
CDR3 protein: ASSLLRGGYQETQY

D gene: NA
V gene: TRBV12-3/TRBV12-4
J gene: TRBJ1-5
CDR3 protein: ASSQGLYFGNQPQH

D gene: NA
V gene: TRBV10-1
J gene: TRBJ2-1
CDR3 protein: ASSEGLRGYNEQF

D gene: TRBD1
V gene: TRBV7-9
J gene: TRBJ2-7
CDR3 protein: ASSGQGGFHEQY

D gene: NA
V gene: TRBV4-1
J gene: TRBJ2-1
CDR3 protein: ASSQSVGGASYNEQF

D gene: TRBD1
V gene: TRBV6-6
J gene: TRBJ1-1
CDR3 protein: ASSAGQGARGTEAF

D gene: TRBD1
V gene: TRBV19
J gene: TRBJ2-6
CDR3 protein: ASSSRDRGGPGGANVLT

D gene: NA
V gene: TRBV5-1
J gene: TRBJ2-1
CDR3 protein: ASSLVAAANNEQF

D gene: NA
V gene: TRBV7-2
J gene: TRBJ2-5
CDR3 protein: ASSPGLAEKETQY

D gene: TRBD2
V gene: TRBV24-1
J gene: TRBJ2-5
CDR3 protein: ATSETGLAGQETQY

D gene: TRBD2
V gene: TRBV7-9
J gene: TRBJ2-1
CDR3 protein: ASSLRGAGGVSYNEQF

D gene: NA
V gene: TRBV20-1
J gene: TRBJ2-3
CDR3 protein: SARDGYTQY

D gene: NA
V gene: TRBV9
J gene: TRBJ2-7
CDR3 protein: ASSPRWDFSYEQY

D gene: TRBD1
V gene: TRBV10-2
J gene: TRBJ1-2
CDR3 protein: ASSGKRGGEEYSYT

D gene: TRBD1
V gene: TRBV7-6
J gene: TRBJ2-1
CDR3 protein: ASRPNQGQKGDEQF

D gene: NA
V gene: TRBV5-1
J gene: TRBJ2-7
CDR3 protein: ASSLESGGEQY

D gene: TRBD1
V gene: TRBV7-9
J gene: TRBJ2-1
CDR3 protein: ASSYGLRGQGYNEQF

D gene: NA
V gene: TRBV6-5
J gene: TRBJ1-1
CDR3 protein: ASSPLLSFGTEAF

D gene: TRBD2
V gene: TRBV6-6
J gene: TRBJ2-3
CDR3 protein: ASSYLAGVPTDTQY

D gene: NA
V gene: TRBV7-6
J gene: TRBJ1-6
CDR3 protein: ASSPSSSYNSPLH

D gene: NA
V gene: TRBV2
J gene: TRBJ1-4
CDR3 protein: ASSESAEKLF

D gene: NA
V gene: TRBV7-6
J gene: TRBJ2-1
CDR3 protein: ASSLGQGLFNEQF

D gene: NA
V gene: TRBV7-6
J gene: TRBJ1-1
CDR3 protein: ASSLYETGNTEAF

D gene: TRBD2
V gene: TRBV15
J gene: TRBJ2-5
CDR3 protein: ATSRDLLAGDQETQY

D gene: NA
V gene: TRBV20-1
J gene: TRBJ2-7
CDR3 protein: SAREERWEQY

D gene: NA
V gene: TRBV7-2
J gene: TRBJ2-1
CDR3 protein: ASSGDSAGQF

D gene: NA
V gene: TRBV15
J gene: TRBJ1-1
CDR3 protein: ATSRDLRVTKAF

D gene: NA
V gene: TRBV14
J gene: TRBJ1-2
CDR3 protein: ASSQDRAGNYGYT

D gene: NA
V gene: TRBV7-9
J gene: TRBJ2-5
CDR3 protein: ASSQTETQY

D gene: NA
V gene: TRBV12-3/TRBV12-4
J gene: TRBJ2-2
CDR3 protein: ASSLTENGGELF

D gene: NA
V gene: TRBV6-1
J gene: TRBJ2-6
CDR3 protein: ASSEGGAHSGANVLT

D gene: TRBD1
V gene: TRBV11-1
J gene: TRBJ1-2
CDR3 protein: ASSPGGQHYGYT

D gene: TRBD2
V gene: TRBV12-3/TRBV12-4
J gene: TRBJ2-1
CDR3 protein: ASSLSGMQQF

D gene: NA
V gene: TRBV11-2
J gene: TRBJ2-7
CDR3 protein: ASSLSLAYEQY

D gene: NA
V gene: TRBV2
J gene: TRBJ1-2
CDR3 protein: ASSDSENYGYT

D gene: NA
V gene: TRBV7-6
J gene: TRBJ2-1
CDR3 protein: ASSLWGGSYNEQF

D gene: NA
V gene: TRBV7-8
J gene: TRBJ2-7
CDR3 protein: ASSPLLGGRNEQY

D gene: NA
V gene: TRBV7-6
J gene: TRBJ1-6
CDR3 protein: ASSLVAGNSPLH

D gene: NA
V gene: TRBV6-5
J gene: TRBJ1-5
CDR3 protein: ASSDDRPGNQPQH

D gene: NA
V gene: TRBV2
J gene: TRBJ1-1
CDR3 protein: ASTPEGLRAF

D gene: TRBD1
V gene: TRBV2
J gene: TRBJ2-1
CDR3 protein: ASSRTGGQLRNEQF

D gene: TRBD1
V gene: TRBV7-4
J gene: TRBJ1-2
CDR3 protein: ASSLAPGQGNGYT

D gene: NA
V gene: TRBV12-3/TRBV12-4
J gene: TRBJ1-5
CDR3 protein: ASSWGAGLSEPQH